Following are 13 T cell receptor beta chains from one sample sequenced in a study of shared clonotypes between healthy human individuals (dated by TCRdb to the early 2020s). Receptors were amplified or captured by the immunoSEQ multiplex PCR assay. This immuneACCESS table, as held by TCRdb, lists in-frame sequences with V and J called but not all clones. Of the missing ones, under half trace to an unresolved V gene in checked studies; the others have no known cause. Here the sample has hundreds of thousands of clones; around 77% occur a single time. The ten largest clones represent about 12% of the sample. The specimen sequenced was PBMCs. The receptors here all came from a woman aged 40 to 55 in good health. Some clones in this sample may be carry-over from other donors' samples.

The chain has TRBV10-3 and TRBJ2-7, with D tentatively TRBD1 (5 bases). Trimming shortened V by 7 bases and J by 6 bases, and 16 bases separated the two germline ends. This CDR3 contains 13 residues. Germline V gene lookup returns CDR1 ENHRY and CDR2 SYGVKD. The CDR3 loop is CAIKGNAGTEQYF. CDR3 nucleotide sequence: TGTGCCATCAAGGGGAACGCTGGAACCGAGCAGTACTTC.

Comment on this clone: Other DNA sequences in this sample translate to the same CDR3. CDR3 nucleotides: TGCAGCGTTGAAGGGGGGGCAGATACGCAGTATTTT. Translating gives CSVEGGADTQYF. This chain connects TRBV29-1 to TRBJ2-3; tentatively, D is TRBD2 (6 bases). The germline V gene encodes CDR1 SQVTM and CDR2 ANQGSEA. The CDR3 covers 12 residues. Trimming took off 1 base at V and 4 bases at J, with 6 bases between the two ends.

The gene calls are TRBV20-1 and TRBJ2-7; D possibly corresponds to TRBD2 (6 bases). Germline V gene data show CDR1 as DFQATT and CDR2 as SNEGSKA (reference sequence). CDR3 length: 11 residues. V was trimmed by 5 bases and J by 4 bases, leaving 9 bases between them. In DNA, the CDR3 is TGCAGTGCTCTCGCGGGGTACGAGCAGTACTTC. Translating gives CSALAGYEQYF.

The chain couples TRBV7-2 to TRBJ2-5; 9 bases are a match to TRBD1. Germline CDR1 SGHTA, CDR2 FQGNSA. Losses at the gene ends were 1 base for V and 13 bases for J; bases not matched to a gene: 13. The CDR3 runs 15 residues. The CDR3 sequence: CASSLGLPGQGSPYF. CDR3 in DNA: TGTGCCAGCAGCTTAGGACTTCCGGGACAGGGTTCCCCGTACTTC.

This clone was seen a few times. The chain links TRBV7-2 to TRBJ2-1, with TRBD2 matching over 9 bases. Germline CDR1 is SGHTA and CDR2 is FQGNSA. The trim removed 4 bases at V and 3 bases at J, leaving 10 bases unmatched. This CDR3 is 17 amino acids long. The CDR3 DNA follows: TGTGCCAGCAGCTCTATTAGCGGGAGTCCTGTCTACAATGAGCAGTTCTTC. Encoded protein: CASSSISGSPVYNEQFF.

The chain couples TRBV2 to TRBJ2-3; maybe TRBD1 (5 bases). This CDR3 contains 15 residues. Germline loops: CDR1 SNHLY, CDR2 FYNNEI. V was pared by 1 base and J by 6 bases, with 14 bases between. Here the CDR3 DNA reads TGTGCCAGCAGTGAAGAGGGGCAGGGTGTGGATACGCAGTATTTT. Translation gives CASSEEGQGVDTQYF.

The chain has TRBV7-9 and TRBJ2-3; 9 nucleotides align to TRBD2. CDR3 length: 16 amino acids. CDR1 and CDR2 (germline): SEHNR, FQNEAQ (reference sequence). V shed 1 base, J shed 4 bases, and the junction held 6 bases outside the gene matches. The CDR3 reads CASSLEGSGRADTQYF. The CDR3, as DNA: TGTGCCAGCAGCTTAGAGGGTAGCGGGAGAGCAGATACGCAGTATTTT.

Details on this clone: This may arise from a read error, as a much more abundant clone is one base away. The V and J genes are TRBV27 and TRBJ2-5; TRBD1 matches 9 bases. Germline CDR1 and CDR2: MNHEY and SMNVEV (reference sequence). V trimming: 2 bases; J trimming: 4 bases; junction bases outside the gene matches: 11. This CDR3 region has 17 residues. The CDR3 sequence: CASSLPQGTGSRETQYF. CDR3 bases: TGTGCCAGCAGTTTACCTCAGGGGACAGGGAGCCGAGAGACCCAGTACTTC.

Comments on this clone: Possible read error: a much larger clone is one base away. In nucleotides, the CDR3 is TGCAGCGTTGTTGAGGGCAGCTCTGGAAACACCATATATTTT. This translates into CSVVEGSSGNTIYF. The chain employs TRBV29-1 and TRBJ1-3; D remains unclear. The CDR3 is 14 residues long. The germline V and J ends were trimmed by 4 bases and 0 bases, with 10 bases remaining between them. Germline assignment: CDR1 SQVTM and CDR2 ANQGSEA. Using reference TRBV29-1 and TRBJ1-3 for the parts outside the CDR3, the full variable domain is SAVISQKPSRDICQRGTSLTIQCQVDSQVTMMFWYRQQPGQSLTLIATANQGSEATYESGFVIDKFPISRPNLTFSTLTVSNMSPEDSSIYLCSVVEGSSGNTIYFGEGSWLTVV.

V gene TRBV5-4 combines with J gene TRBJ2-2; 9 nucleotides align to TRBD1. The length of the CDR3 is 16 residues. V lost 0 bases and J lost 5; bases outside the gene matches: 5. Germline CDR1 and CDR2: SGHNT and YYREEE (reference sequence). The CDR3: CASSLGGQGWTGELFF. The CDR3 DNA reads as TGTGCCAGCAGCTTGGGGGGACAGGGCTGGACCGGGGAGCTGTTTTTT.

The V and J genes are TRBV7-3 and TRBJ2-7, with 7 bases lining up with TRBD2. The CDR3 totals 16 residues. Germline CDR1 and CDR2: SGHTA and FQGTGA. Trimming cost V 0 bases and J 2 bases; bases outside gene matches: 7. CDR3 bases: TGTGCCAGCAGCTTAACGGGGGGGACCTCGACCTACGAGCAGTACTTC. Its translation is CASSLTGGTSTYEQYF.

This clone was detected a few times. CDR3 sequence (DNA): TGTGCCAGCAGCAAACGGAAGCGGAAGCCCTCCTACGAGCAGTACTTC. Translating it yields CASSKRKRKPSYEQYF. This chain joins TRBV21-1 and TRBJ2-5; the tabulated D call, TRBD2, remains unverified against the DNA. The J call is uncertain, as TRBJ2-7 better fits the DNA end. TRBV21-1 is termed a pseudogene. The CDR3 has 16 amino acids.

This clone was observed once. One end of the junction is discordant with germline, which a read error may explain. The V gene is TRBV7-7, the J gene TRBJ1-3; D gene ambiguous. Looked up from germline, CDR1 is SSHAT and CDR2 is FNYEAQ (reference sequence). This CDR3 has 13 amino acids. CDR3 DNA sequence: TGTGCTAGCAGCCTAGACCTACGAAACACCATATATTTT. It specifies CASSLDLRNTIYF. The full variable domain, completed using reference TRBV7-7 and TRBJ1-3, is GAGVSQSPRYKVTKRGQDVTLRCDPISSHATLYWYQQALGQGPEFLTYFNYEAQPDKSGLPSDRFSAERPEGSISTLTIQRTEQRDSAMYRCASSLDLRNTIYFGEGSWLTVV.